These T cell receptor beta chains were read from a single sample in a study of CD8+CD57+ T cells in acquired aplastic anemia. TCRdb re-derived calls from the reads in MiXCR, one entry per CDR3 protein. The sample has approximately 120,000 distinct CDR3 sequences, about 40% seen once. Sequenced input: sorted CD4+, CD8+, or CD8+CD57+ T cells (not recorded which) from PBMCs. Receptor source: a human donor with aplastic anemia. Both conserved end residues are part of each CDR3. Each record gives: D gene, V gene, clone size, J gene, CDR3 protein, CDR3 DNA. A D gene is named only where the DNA matches it firmly. Not all rows give a size; the values are once, few, many and, for expanded clones, a class.

>-|TRBV5-1|many|TRBJ2-3
CASRIGDTQYF
TGCGCCAGCAGAATAGGAGATACGCAGTATTTT
>-|TRBV15|-|TRBJ1-6
CATRATLNYNSPLHF
TGTGCCACCAGGGCGACACTAAACTATAATTCACCCCTCCACTTT
>-|TRBV2|-|TRBJ2-7
CASSTLRTLEQYF
TGTGCCAGCAGCACTCTCAGGACCCTCGAGCAGTACTTC
>-|TRBV7-3|many|TRBJ2-6
CASSQQAPGANVLTF
TGTGCCAGCAGCCAACAGGCTCCGGGGGCCAACGTCCTGACTTTC
>-|TRBV11-3|many|TRBJ1-1
CASSFSGVTEAFF
TGTGCCAGCAGCTTTAGTGGGGTCACTGAAGCTTTCTTT
>TRBD1|TRBV2|many|TRBJ2-5
CASTWDRGEQETQYF
TGTGCCTCGACATGGGACAGGGGGGAGCAAGAGACCCAGTACTTC
>-|TRBV15|-|TRBJ2-1
CATSPSDYYNEQFF
TGTGCCACCAGCCCTTCGGACTACTACAATGAGCAGTTCTTC
>-|TRBV20-1|many|TRBJ2-1
CSARGQLQGEQFF
TGCAGTGCTAGAGGACAGTTACAGGGTGAGCAGTTCTTC
>-|TRBV4-3|many|TRBJ1-5
CASSQESGQGVYSNQPQHF
TGCGCCAGCAGCCAAGAGTCTGGGCAGGGCGTCTATAGCAATCAGCCCCAGCATTTT
>-|TRBV25-1|-|TRBJ2-6
CASSLITGGSWANVLTF
TGTGCCAGCAGTCTAATTACAGGAGGCTCTTGGGCCAACGTCCTGACTTTC
>TRBD2|TRBV9|many|TRBJ2-5
CASSSGGDPRGQYF
TGTGCCAGCAGTAGCGGGGGGGACCCTAGGGGCCAGTACTTC
>TRBD2|TRBV5-1|-|TRBJ2-7
CASSLAQLAGADEQYF
TGCGCCAGCAGCTTGGCCCAACTAGCGGGGGCTGACGAGCAGTACTTC
>-|TRBV3-1|many|TRBJ2-7
CASSQVIGILDF
TGTGCCAGCAGCCAAGTCATAGGAATATTAGACTTC
>-|TRBV12-3/TRBV12-4|many|TRBJ2-1
CASSLRLAENEQFF
TGTGCCAGCAGTTTAAGGCTAGCCGAGAATGAGCAGTTCTTC
>-|TRBV25-1|-|TRBJ1-5
CASKGGDSNQPQHF
TGTGCCAGCAAGGGGGGAGACAGCAATCAGCCCCAGCATTTT
>TRBD2|TRBV11-3|many|TRBJ2-2
CASSPRTSPNGELFF
TGTGCCAGCAGCCCCCGGACTAGTCCAAACGGGGAGCTGTTTTTT
>-|TRBV24-1|-|TRBJ2-3
CAASDPLTGSTDTQYF
TGTGCCGCCAGTGATCCCCTCACAGGAAGCACAGACACGCAGTATTTT
>-|TRBV6-5|many|TRBJ1-3
CASRDSSSGNTIYF
TGTGCCAGCAGGGACTCAAGCTCTGGAAACACCATATATTTT
>-|TRBV27|-|TRBJ1-5
CASSLSVDQPQHF
TGTGCCAGCAGTTTATCGGTGGATCAGCCCCAGCATTTT
>-|TRBV9|-|TRBJ2-5
CASSAAPFTGGEETQYF
TGTGCCAGCAGCGCCGCACCTTTTACCGGGGGCGAGGAGACCCAGTACTTC
>-|TRBV27|-|TRBJ2-7
CASRKGVVSTYEQYF
TGTGCCAGCAGGAAAGGGGTAGTAAGCACCTACGAGCAGTACTTC
>-|TRBV9|many|TRBJ2-3
CASRHYSTDTQYF
TGTGCCAGCAGGCACTATAGCACAGATACGCAGTATTTT
>-|TRBV5-1|many|TRBJ2-5
CASSLARETQYF
TGCGCCAGCAGCTTGGCCCGGGAGACCCAGTACTTC